The present entry profiles one TCR beta chain with its context. The antigen remains undetermined. Losses at the gene ends were 3 bases for V and 0 bases for J; bases not matched to a gene: 2. Germline CDR1 reads SGHAT; CDR2 reads FQNNGV. This CDR3 has 15 amino acids. Authors' methods: With immunoSEQ giving junction-only sequences and no quality scores, filtering differed. Profiled with immunoSEQ multiplex PCR; TCRdb holds only in-frame clones, not every one. The D gene and trimming were derived from the DNA, and the V and J assignments and clone size from that table. The sample holds 2 million to 2.5 million clones; 85% to 95% are singletons and the top ten take 1.1%. The data belong to a study of shared clonotypes between healthy human individuals. Study in general: Plates per donor: three CD4 naive, three CD4 memory, two CD8 naive, one CD8 memory. Points from the study as a whole: In having few donors, the study represented limited genetic and exposure-history diversity. It was only blood that was sampled, and tissue repertoires likely differ.

Selected positively for CCR7 and CD45RO-negative, naive CD8 cells excluded terminally differentiated effector memory CD45RA+ cells. V is TRBV11-2 and J is TRBJ1-3, with 7 bases lining up with TRBD1. The sample comprised naive CD8+ T cells sorted from blood. The clonotype was recovered from a man in his late teens or twenties in good health. In nucleotides, the CDR3 is TGTGCCAGCAGCTTTACAGGGGACTCTGGAAACACCATATATTTT. Protein sequence: CASSFTGDSGNTIYF.